This TCR beta chain was obtained from a study of identical twins. Germline V lookup: CDR1 SNHLY, CDR2 FYNNEI. The CDR3 consists of 16 residues. Trimming cost V 6 bases and J 9 bases; bases outside gene matches: 15. This clonotype showed up just a few times. Antigen: not known. Study-level results: Excess sharing between twins was weaker in beta out-of-frame sequences.

Template switching added a universal primer site; cDNA carried unique molecular identifiers. TCRdb reprocessed the 5' RACE reads with MiXCR, giving one entry per CDR3 protein. The data show some 710,000 distinct CDR3 sequences, 6.1% seen once. J is TRBJ2-1 and V is TRBV2, with 9 bases aligning to TRBD1. The sample was naive T cells sorted from blood. The receptor comes from a young man in good health. The CDR3 spells CASSPTPGQGPFEQFF. In DNA form, the CDR3 reads TGTGCCAGCAGCCCCACCCCGGGACAGGGACCGTTTGAGCAGTTCTTC. Drawing the rest from reference TRBV2 and TRBJ2-1, the complete variable domain is EPEVTQTPSHQVTQMGQEVILRCVPISNHLYFYWYRQILGQKVEFLVSFYNNEISEKSEIFDDQFSVERPDGSNFTLKIRSTKLEDSAMYFCASSPTPGQGPFEQFFGPGTRLTVL.